This T cell receptor (beta chain) stems from a study of cytomegalovirus exposure and HLA in healthy donors (dated by TCRdb to about 2017). Regarding the research as a whole: In an earlier analysis of around 540 of the donors, 276 Gb of sequence data and 90 million to 120 million unique TCR beta sequences from about 179 million T cells were reported. Besides the first cohort of around 700 subjects, a separate validation cohort made up of 120 or so different subjects was used. Among about 370 genotyped donors of the cohort, an average of roughly 230,000 unique TCR beta nucleotide sequences was sequenced per donor, of which about 19% were non-productive. Among the roughly 390 genotyped donors, more than 70% belonged to the genetic ancestry cluster associated with self-reported Caucasian donors. The study was designed to test whether signatures of past pathogen exposure could be identified by cataloging public T cell receptors. Every discovery cohort repertoire had been produced on one sequencing platform. An earlier analysis of 450 to 750 of the donors used high-throughput TCR beta sequencing to judge whether each TCR beta V gene segment behaved as functional or pseudogenic. Several DR-DQ haplotypes were treated as single units for association and clustering because of strong linkage in the cohort. Typing coverage varied by locus: roughly 620-640 donors for A, B, C, DRB1 and DQB1; roughly 500 for DQA1; more than 600 for DPA1; approximately 490 for DPB1. A later analysis re-analyzed previously published TCR beta repertoires from 660 or so donors and added high-resolution HLA genotyping to study TCR occurrence patterns. The later analysis used no new phenotypic data to find candidate immune exposures, relying instead on TCR beta sequences and their occurrence across donors. Donor age, sex, ethnicity and CMV serostatus were compiled together with the repertoire data. The study used immunosequencing to profile the T cell repertoires of under 700 subjects and linked those repertoires to cytomegalovirus serostatus. Both class I and class II loci were covered by HLA typing, at four-digit resolution. High-throughput TCR immunosequencing, statistical association of individual TCRs with disease status, and machine learning were combined to predict cytomegalovirus infection status. An early release that covered around 590 HLA-typed donors contained approximately 290 gigabases of sequencing data and roughly 84 million unique TCR sequences. Genome-wide SNP genotypes for about three fifths of the roughly 700 donors were used in a later genetic analysis, which treated that subset as a discovery cohort. General findings and caveats noted by the study authors: In a later analysis, several top co-occurrence clusters were reported to appear linked to parvovirus B19, influenza, CMV and Epstein-Barr virus. Most TCR sequences were seen in very few donors, while some public TCRs were found in many individuals. Broadly in line with IMGT annotations, most TCR beta V segments showed up in productive rearrangements about 90% or about 30% of the time in an earlier analysis of approximately 600 of the donors. Because HLA typing was missing for some donors at each locus, association tests included only the typed subset. A later analysis found that TCR association rates varied across HLA loci, with DRB1 alleles showing the most associated TCRs and HLA-C alleles the fewest. Most CMV-associated TCR beta chains appeared to be HLA-restricted in a later analysis, and the HLA associations seemed to be driven largely by CMV exposure. In this cohort, only TCR beta chains were sequenced, and detectable features were limited by the absence of alpha or paired-chain data. A further reported finding was that TCR beta sequences accurately predicted the HLA-A and HLA-B alleles for most subjects in the first cohort. It was suggested by the authors that the approach could potentially be generalized to other disease states and immunological phenotypes. In a later analysis, HLA-associated TCR beta chains showed more clonal expansion and lower generation probabilities than non-associated chains that were equally common. Cytomegalovirus status was reported to be diagnosed by the classifier with high specificity and sensitivity in both the original and validation cohorts. The earlier analysis of a few hundred of the donors excluded roughly 17 rarely observed V segments, including chromosome 9 orphons, because counts were too low. A cluster of highly shared sequence variants was judged likely to represent a technical artifact of the sequencing pipeline. The presence/absence analyses assumed that sequencing depth was roughly uniform across donors, and that assumption may not be true. The study gave a list of some 150 TCR beta chains associated with cytomegalovirus. A later analysis associated 15,000 to 20,000 TCR beta sequences with specific HLA alleles at a false discovery rate of 0.05. Strong co-occurrence of HLA alleles, especially DR and DQ, made assigning TCR associations to individual alleles difficult. A later genetic analysis reported fewer N-insertions in productive TCRs among donors in an Asian-associated ancestry cluster than the approximately 700-donor mean. Correlated functional status among segregating V segments might be attributable to linkage disequilibrium, but an unknown experimental factor could not be ruled out. A few of the identified cytomegalovirus-associated TCR beta chains were confirmed in vitro to be specific for cytomegalovirus antigens. The only immune exposure information available for the cohort was CMV serostatus. The 87-base-pair reads could not distinguish some IMGT-functional V segments, including TRBV6-2 and TRBV6-3, so those segments were excluded. V-gene and J-gene trimming of TCR beta chains was associated with a missense DCLRE1C variant in a later genetic analysis, and the association was replicated in an independent cohort.

The cohort consisted of hundreds of healthy bone marrow donors. All cohort members were sampled while nominally healthy, although unrecorded immune exposures were likely present. The donor tested CMV seronegative and was one of the 352 seronegative cohort members. A peripheral blood sample was collected from each donor, and TCR beta sequencing was performed on peripheral blood mononuclear cells. Genomic DNA was extracted from the blood cell samples with the Qiagen DNeasy Blood Extraction Kit. As for this clone: Its binding antigen is unknown. Base quality data are lacking; no much larger clone is found one base away.

The library was generated by the immunoSEQ multiplex PCR assay. The multiplex PCR relied on a mix of 60 forward primers for TCR Vbeta segments and 13 reverse primers for TCR Jbeta segments. The CDR3 region of rearranged TCR beta genes was amplified from genomic DNA with a multiplex PCR assay. The Illumina HiSeq System was used to sequence the amplified TCR beta libraries as 87-base-pair reads. For the original study's pipeline: Across the 500 to 850 repertoires, a later analysis counted tens of millions of unique TCR beta chains, 9.5 million to 13 million of which were shared by at least two donors. To remove PCR and sequencing errors, raw reads were error-corrected and collapsed into unique sequences using a nearest-neighbor algorithm that merged closely related sequences. To assign V, D and J gene segments, CDR3 sequences were aligned to IMGT reference sequences. For a sequence to be retained, a match of at least six nucleotides was required to both a V gene segment and a J gene segment. Rearrangements were called productive when the CDR3 lacked stop codons and stayed in frame with V and J; all others were non-productive. Following IMGT convention, CDR3 was defined as the stretch from the second conserved V-encoded cysteine up to the conserved J-encoded phenylalanine. In an earlier analysis of roughly 610 of the donors, sequences lacking an unambiguous match to a single V gene segment were excluded. An earlier analysis of fewer than 750 of the donors classified V segments as functional when productive rearrangements were above 56.7% and as segregating when the standard deviation between donors was above 5%. A statistical classification framework was built to diagnose cytomegalovirus status from the catalog of TCR beta chain sequences. In a later analysis, V and J genes were assigned by comparing TCR nucleotide sequences against IMGT/GENE-DB human TR gene sequences. Using the TCRdist pipeline, a later analysis assigned CDR3 sequences along with most-parsimonious VDJ recombination scenarios. In a later analysis, each TCR beta chain was defined by its CDR3 amino acid sequence together with its V-gene family, and reads without a unique V-gene family were excluded. A later analysis removed 450 to 600 highly shared, low-generation-probability nucleotide sequences to deal with suspected cross-contamination and a sequencing artifact. A later analysis calculated a clonal expansion index for each public chain from normalized within-repertoire ranks of inferred template counts. In a later analysis, generation probabilities were computed using a VDJ recombination model fitted to out-of-frame rearrangements, and the results were checked against IGoR. Hypergeometric tests were used in a later analysis to score TCR-TCR, TCR-HLA and TCR-CMV co-occurrence, with a repertoire-size bias correction applied to the TCR pairs. To estimate false discovery rates, a later analysis permuted the HLA or CMV assignments 20 times. A later analysis grouped co-occurring TCRs with DBSCAN, adding TCRdist sequence similarity when clustering within HLA-allele-positive subsets. Co-occurrence clustering excluded repertoires with fewer than 30,000 or more than 120,000 public chains, plus five with anomalous nucleotide sharing. Held by TCRdb, this immuneACCESS table contains in-frame sequences only and omits some clones. Under half of the omission traces to an unresolved V gene where checked; the cause of the rest is unknown. V and J calls and clone size are as listed in that table; D and trimming were resolved from the DNA. The sample table contains some 200,000 clones; only one count was recorded for about 80% of them. Of the sample, 0.63% is held by the ten largest clones.

Here V drops 1 base and J drops 1 base, and the junction holds 8 bases not matched to any gene. The CDR3 spans 17 residues, from the cysteine through the phenylalanine. Just CDR3 DNA is preserved here, 51 bases in frame from base 1. Sequencing was done on a sample of PBMCs. The chain is made from TRBV5-3 and TRBJ2-5, with 9 bases aligning to TRBD2. TRBV5-3 is treated as an ORF (open reading frame) with a function not yet certain. This receptor was identified in a man aged 18 to 35 in good health and CMV-seronegative. At the DNA level, the sequence is TGTGCCAGAAGCTTGATAGGGGCTAGCGGGGCCCAAGAGACCCAGTACTTC. This gives the protein CARSLIGASGAQETQYF.